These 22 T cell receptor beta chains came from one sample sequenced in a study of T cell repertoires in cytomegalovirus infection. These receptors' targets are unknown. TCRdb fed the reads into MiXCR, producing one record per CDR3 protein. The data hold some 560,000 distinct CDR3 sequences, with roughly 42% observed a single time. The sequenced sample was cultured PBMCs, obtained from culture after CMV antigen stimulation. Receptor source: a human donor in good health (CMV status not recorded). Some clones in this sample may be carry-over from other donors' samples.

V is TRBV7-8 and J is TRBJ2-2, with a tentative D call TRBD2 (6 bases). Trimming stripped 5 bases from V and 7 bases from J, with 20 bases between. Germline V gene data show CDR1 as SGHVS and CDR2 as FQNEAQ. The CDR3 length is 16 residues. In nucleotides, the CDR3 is TGTGCCAGCAGCCCGGGAGCCTGGGCCCCAAGCGGGGAGCTGTTTTTT. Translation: CASSPGAWAPSGELFF.

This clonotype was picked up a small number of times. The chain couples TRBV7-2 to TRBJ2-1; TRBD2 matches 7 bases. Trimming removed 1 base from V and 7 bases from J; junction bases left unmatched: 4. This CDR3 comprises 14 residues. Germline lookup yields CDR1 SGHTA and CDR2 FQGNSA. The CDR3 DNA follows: TGTGCCAGCAGCTTAGGAAGGACTAGTAATGAGCAGTTCTTC. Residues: CASSLGRTSNEQFF.

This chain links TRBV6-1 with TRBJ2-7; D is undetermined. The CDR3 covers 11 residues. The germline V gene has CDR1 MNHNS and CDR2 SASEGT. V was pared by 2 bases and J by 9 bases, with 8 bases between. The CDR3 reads CASSEYFPQYF. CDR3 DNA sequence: TGTGCCAGCAGTGAATATTTCCCGCAGTACTTC.

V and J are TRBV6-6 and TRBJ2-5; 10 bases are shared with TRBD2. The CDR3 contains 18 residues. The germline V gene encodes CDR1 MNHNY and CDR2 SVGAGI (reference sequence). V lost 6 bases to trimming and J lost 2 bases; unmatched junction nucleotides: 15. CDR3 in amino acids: CASSPSGGAFQGQETQYF. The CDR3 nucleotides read TGTGCCAGCAGCCCAAGCGGGGGGGCCTTCCAAGGGCAAGAGACCCAGTACTTC.

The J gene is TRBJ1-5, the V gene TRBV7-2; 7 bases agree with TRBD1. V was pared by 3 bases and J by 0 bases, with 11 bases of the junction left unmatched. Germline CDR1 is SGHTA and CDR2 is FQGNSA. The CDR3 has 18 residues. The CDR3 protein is CASSFGTVSLYSNQPQHF. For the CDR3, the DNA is TGTGCCAGCAGCTTCGGGACAGTCTCCCTCTATAGCAATCAGCCCCAGCATTTT. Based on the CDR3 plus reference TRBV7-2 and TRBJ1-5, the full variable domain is GAGVSQSPSNKVTEKGKDVELRCDPISGHTALYWYRQSLGQGLEFLIYFQGNSAPDKSGLPSDRFSAERTGGSVSTLTIQRTQQEDSAVYLCASSFGTVSLYSNQPQHFGDGTRLSIL.

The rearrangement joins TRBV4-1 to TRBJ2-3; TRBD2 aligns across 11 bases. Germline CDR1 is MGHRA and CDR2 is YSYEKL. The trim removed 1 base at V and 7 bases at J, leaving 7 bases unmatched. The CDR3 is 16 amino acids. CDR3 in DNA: TGCGCCAGCAGCCAAGGTACTAGCGGGAGCCGGTATACGCAGTATTTT. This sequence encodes CASSQGTSGSRYTQYF.

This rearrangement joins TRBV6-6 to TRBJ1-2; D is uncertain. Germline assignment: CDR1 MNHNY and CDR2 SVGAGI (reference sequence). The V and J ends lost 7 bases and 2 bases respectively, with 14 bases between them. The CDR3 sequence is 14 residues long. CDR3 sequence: CASTQTPLNYGYTF. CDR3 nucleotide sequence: TGTGCCAGCACCCAGACACCCTTAAACTATGGCTACACCTTC.

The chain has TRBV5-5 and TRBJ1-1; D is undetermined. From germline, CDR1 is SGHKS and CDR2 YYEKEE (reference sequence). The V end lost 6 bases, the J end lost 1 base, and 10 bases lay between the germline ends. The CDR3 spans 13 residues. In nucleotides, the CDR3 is TGTGCCAGCACCAGTGACTGGAACACTGAAGCTTTCTTT. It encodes CASTSDWNTEAFF.

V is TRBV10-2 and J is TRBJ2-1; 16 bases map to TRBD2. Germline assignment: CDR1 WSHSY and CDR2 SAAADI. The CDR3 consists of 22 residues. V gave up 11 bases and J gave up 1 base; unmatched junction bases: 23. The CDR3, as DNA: TGCGCCTCCCACCGGGACACCTCCGGGACTAGCGGGAGGGCCAGGTCCTACAATGAGCAGTTCTTC. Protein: CASHRDTSGTSGRARSYNEQFF.

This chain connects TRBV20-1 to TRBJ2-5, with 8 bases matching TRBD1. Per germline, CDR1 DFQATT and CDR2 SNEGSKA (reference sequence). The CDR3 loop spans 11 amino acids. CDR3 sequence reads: CGGQVQETQYF. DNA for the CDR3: TGCGGGGGACAGGTCCAAGAGACCCAGTACTTC.

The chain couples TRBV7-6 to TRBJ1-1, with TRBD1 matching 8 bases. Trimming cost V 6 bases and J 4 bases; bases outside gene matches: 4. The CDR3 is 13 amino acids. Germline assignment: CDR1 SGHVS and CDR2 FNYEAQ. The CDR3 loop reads CASSSDRVTEAFF. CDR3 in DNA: TGTGCCAGCAGTTCGGACAGGGTCACTGAAGCTTTCTTT.

As DNA, the CDR3 is TGTGCCAGCTGCCGGACAGGGTACAATGAGCAGTTCTTC. Amino acid sequence: CASCRTGYNEQFF. V is TRBV2 and J is TRBJ2-1, with 8 bases that match TRBD1. Germline V CDR1 and CDR2: SNHLY, FYNNEI. V was pared by 8 bases and J by 4 bases, with 4 bases of the junction left unmatched. The length of the CDR3 is 13 residues.

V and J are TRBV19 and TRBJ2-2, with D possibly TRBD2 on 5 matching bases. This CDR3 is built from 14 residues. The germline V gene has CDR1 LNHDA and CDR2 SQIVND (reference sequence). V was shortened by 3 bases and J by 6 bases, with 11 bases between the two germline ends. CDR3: CASSMGRGAGELFF. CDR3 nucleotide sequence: TGTGCCAGTAGTATGGGTCGGGGAGCCGGGGAGCTGTTTTTT. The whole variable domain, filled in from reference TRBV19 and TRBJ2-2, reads DGGITQSPKYLFRKEGQNVTLSCEQNLNHDAMYWYRQDPGQGLRLIYYSQIVNDFQKGDIAEGYSVSREKKESFPLTVTSAQKNPTAFYLCASSMGRGAGELFFGEGSRLTVL.

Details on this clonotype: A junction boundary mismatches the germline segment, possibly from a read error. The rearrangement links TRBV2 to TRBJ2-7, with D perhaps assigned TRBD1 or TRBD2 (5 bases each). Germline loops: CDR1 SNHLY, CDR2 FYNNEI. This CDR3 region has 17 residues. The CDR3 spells CASKGPGPRDRSYERYF. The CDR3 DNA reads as TGTGCCAGCAAAGGTCCAGGGCCGAGGGATCGCTCCTACGAGCGGTACTTC.

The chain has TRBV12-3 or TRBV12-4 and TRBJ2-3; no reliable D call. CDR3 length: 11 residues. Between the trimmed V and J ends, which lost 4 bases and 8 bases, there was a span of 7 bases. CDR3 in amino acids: CASSSSGTQYF. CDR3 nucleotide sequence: TGTGCCAGCAGTTCGAGTGGTACGCAGTATTTT.

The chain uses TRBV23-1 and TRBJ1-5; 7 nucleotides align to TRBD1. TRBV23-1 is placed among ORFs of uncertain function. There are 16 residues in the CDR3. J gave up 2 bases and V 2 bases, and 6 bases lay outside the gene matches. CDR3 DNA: TGCGCCAGCAGTCAAATGACAGGGAGGGGCAATCAGCCCCAGCATTTT. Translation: CASSQMTGRGNQPQHF.

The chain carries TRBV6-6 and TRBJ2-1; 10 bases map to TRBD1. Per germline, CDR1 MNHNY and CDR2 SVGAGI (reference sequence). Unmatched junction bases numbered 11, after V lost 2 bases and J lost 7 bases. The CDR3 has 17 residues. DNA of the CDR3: TGTGCCAGCAGTTACCACCCCGGGACAGGGGATGAGAATGAGCAGTTCTTC. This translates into CASSYHPGTGDENEQFF.

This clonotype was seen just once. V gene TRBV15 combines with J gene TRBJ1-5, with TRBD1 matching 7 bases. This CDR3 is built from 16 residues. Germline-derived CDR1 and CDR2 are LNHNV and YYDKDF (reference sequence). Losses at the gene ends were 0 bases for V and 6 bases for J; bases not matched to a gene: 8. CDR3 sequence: CATSRDLNRGGQPQHF. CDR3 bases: TGTGCCACCAGCAGAGATCTGAACAGGGGTGGTCAGCCCCAGCATTTT.

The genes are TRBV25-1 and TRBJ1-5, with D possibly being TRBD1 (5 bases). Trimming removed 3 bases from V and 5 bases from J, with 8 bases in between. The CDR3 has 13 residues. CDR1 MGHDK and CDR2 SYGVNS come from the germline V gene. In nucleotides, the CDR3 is TGTGCCAGCAGTGAGGGGCTGTATCAGCCCCAGCATTTT. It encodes CASSEGLYQPQHF.

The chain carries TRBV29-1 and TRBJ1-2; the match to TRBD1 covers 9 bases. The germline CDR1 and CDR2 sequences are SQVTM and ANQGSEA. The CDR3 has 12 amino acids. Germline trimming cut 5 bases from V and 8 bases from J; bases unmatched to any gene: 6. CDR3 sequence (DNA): TGCAGCGTTCCACAGGGGGCGCGGGGCTACACCTTC. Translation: CSVPQGARGYTF.

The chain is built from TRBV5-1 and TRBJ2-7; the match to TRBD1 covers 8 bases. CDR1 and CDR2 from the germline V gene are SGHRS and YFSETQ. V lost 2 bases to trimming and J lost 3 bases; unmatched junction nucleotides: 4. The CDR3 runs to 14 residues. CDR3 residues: CASSFGQGIYEQYF. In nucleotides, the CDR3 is TGCGCCAGCAGCTTTGGACAGGGTATCTACGAGCAGTACTTC.

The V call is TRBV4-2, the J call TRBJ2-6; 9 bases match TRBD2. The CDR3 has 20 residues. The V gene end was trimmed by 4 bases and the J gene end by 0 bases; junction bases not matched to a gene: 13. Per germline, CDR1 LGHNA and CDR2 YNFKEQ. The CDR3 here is CASSPQELAGDLSGANVLTF. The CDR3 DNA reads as TGTGCCAGCAGCCCGCAAGAGTTAGCGGGGGACCTCTCTGGGGCCAACGTCCTGACTTTC.